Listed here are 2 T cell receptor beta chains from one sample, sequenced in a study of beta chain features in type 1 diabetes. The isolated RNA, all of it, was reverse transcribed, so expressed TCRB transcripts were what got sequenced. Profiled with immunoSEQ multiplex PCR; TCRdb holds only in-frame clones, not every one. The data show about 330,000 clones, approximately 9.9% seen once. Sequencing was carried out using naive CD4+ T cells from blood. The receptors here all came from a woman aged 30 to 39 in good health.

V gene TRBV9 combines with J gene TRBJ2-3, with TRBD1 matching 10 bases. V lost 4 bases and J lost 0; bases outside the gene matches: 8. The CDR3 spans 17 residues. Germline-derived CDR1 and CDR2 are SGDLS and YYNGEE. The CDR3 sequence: CASSPAGQGGSTDTQYF. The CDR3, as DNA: TGTGCCAGCAGCCCTGCAGGACAGGGGGGTAGCACAGATACGCAGTATTTT.

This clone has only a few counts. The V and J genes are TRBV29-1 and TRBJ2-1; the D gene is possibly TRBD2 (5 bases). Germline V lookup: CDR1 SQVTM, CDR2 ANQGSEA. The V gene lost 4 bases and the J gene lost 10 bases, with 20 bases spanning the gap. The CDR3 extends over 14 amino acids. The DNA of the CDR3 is TGCAGCGTTGGCGCTAGCTCCAACCCACGGGAGCAGTTCTTC. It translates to CSVGASSNPREQFF.